This T cell receptor (beta chain) is from a study of technical replicates of blood from several donors. TCRdb's table, derived via immunoSEQ multiplex PCR, lists solely in-frame clones and lacks some. The table has about 80,000 clones, about 94% seen once. The CDR3 spans 16 residues. The germline V and J ends were trimmed by 0 bases and 2 bases, with 13 bases remaining between them. The germline V gene encodes CDR1 LNHDA and CDR2 SQIVND (reference sequence). This chain joins TRBV19 and TRBJ1-1; maybe TRBD1 (6 bases). The source material was T cells isolated from PBMCs. The origin of this receptor is a human donor in good health. CDR3 sequence (DNA): TGTGCCAGTAGTATAGATGGGACATTTTTCAACACTGAAGCTTTCTTT. Encoded protein: CASSIDGTFFNTEAFF.